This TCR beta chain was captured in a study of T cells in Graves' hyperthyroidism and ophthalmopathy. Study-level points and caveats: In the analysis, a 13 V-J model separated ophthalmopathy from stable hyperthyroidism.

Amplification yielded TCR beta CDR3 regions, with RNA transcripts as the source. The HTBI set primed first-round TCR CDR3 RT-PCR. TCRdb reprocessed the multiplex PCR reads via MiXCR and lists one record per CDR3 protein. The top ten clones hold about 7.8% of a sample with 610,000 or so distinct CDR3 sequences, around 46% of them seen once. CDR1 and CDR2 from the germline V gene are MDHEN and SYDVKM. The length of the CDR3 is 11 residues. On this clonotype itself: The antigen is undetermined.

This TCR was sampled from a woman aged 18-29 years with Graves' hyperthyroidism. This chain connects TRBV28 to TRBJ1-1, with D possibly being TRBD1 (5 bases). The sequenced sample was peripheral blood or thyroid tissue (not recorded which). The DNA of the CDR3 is TGTGCTAGATTCAGGGCCACTGAAGCTTTCTTT. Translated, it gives CARFRATEAFF.